The 15 T cell receptor beta chains reported below all come from one sample, sequenced in a study of response to subunit inactivated influenza vaccine. TCRdb redid the calling of the RT-PCR reads with MiXCR, one entry per CDR3 protein. The sample lists hundreds of thousands of distinct CDR3 sequences; approximately 13% were seen once. Material: PBMCs from blood, obtained roughly 15 days before vaccination. The receptors shown here come from a man in his forties or fifties who received an inactivated influenza vaccine.

The chain is built from TRBV12-3 or TRBV12-4 and TRBJ2-5, with D perhaps TRBD1 or TRBD2 (5 bases each). The CDR3 extends over 12 amino acids. V lost 3 bases and J 9 bases, leaving 11 bases between the germline ends. CDR3 sequence reads: CASSLGEGPQYF. Here the CDR3 DNA reads TGTGCCAGCAGTTTGGGGGAAGGGCCCCAGTACTTC.

J is TRBJ2-1 and V is TRBV6-2 or TRBV6-3; 9 nucleotides align to TRBD2. The CDR3 is 17 amino acids. V lost 2 bases to trimming and J lost 0 bases; unmatched junction nucleotides: 5. Per germline, CDR1 MNHEY and CDR2 SVGEGT. CDR3 DNA sequence: TGTGCCAGCAGTTACCAAGCGGGGGGAATCTCCTACAATGAGCAGTTCTTC. It translates to CASSYQAGGISYNEQFF.

The chain carries TRBV5-1 and TRBJ2-3, with D uncertain. Germline V gene lookup returns CDR1 SGHRS and CDR2 YFSETQ. V lost 2 bases, J lost 0 bases, and 10 bases lay in between. CDR3 length: 15 residues. This CDR3 is CASSFLLSSTDTQYF. The CDR3 nucleotides are TGCGCCAGCAGCTTCCTGCTTAGTAGCACAGATACGCAGTATTTT.

This clonotype occurred a few times. The rearrangement links TRBV10-3 to TRBJ2-2; TRBD2 matches at 9 bases. V trimming: 6 bases; J trimming: 0 bases; junction bases outside the gene matches: 5. The CDR3 is 16 residues long. The germline V gene encodes CDR1 ENHRY and CDR2 SYGVKD. The CDR3 DNA reads as TGTGCCATCAGGGCAGTAGCGGGAGCGAACACCGGGGAGCTGTTTTTT. Protein sequence: CAIRAVAGANTGELFF.

The V gene is TRBV20-1, the J gene TRBJ1-6; TRBD1 aligns across 7 bases. Germline CDR1 reads DFQATT; CDR2 reads SNEGSKA (reference sequence). J was trimmed by 10 bases and V by 4 bases; bases with no gene match: 10. CDR3 length equals 14 residues. The CDR3 DNA follows: TGCAGTGCTATGCCGGGACAGTTCGGGTCACCCCTCCACTTT. It translates to CSAMPGQFGSPLHF.

This clonotype was found a few times. The chain joins TRBV5-1 to TRBJ1-2, with D maybe TRBD1 (5 bases). The CDR3 runs 11 residues. V was pared by 4 bases and J by 10 bases, with 11 bases between. CDR1 SGHRS and CDR2 YFSETQ come from the germline V gene. As DNA, the CDR3 is TGCGCCAGCAGCCCGGACACTTACTACACCTTC. Protein sequence: CASSPDTYYTF.

This clonotype was observed a few times. The chain couples TRBV5-8 to TRBJ1-6; perhaps TRBD1 as D (6 bases). V lost 6 bases to trimming and J lost 7 bases, with 14 bases between them. The CDR3 is 14 residues long. From germline, CDR1 is SGHTS and CDR2 YDEGEE. CDR3 region: CASNPPRGNSPLHF. The CDR3 nucleotides are TGTGCCAGCAACCCACCCAGGGGCAATTCACCCCTCCACTTT.

This clonotype turned up a few times. The chain links TRBV5-1 to TRBJ1-2; TRBD1 matches 9 bases. The CDR3 length is 13 residues. Per the germline V gene, CDR1 is SGHRS and CDR2 is YFSETQ. V lost 5 bases to trimming and J lost 8 bases; unmatched junction nucleotides: 7. The CDR3 DNA reads as TGCGCCAGCAGTCAGGGACAGGGAATCGGCTACACCTTC. Protein product: CASSQGQGIGYTF.

Only a few counts were recorded for this clonotype. V is TRBV10-3 and J is TRBJ1-3; D is perhaps TRBD1 (6 bases). This CDR3 has 14 residues. The germline gives CDR1 ENHRY, CDR2 SYGVKD. Trimming left V 6 bases short and J 2 bases short, with 11 bases between. The CDR3 region is CAISETGPGNTIYF. Written as DNA, the CDR3 is TGTGCCATCAGCGAAACAGGGCCTGGAAACACCATATATTTT.

V usage is TRBV7-9 and J usage is TRBJ2-5; a possible D gene is TRBD2 (7 bases). The germline CDR1 and CDR2 sequences are SEHNR and FQNEAQ (reference sequence). Trimming stripped 5 bases from V and 2 bases from J, with 15 bases between. The CDR3 has 15 amino acids. The CDR3 sequence is CASSPGGHFQETQYF. CDR3 nucleotide sequence: TGTGCCAGCAGCCCGGGGGGACACTTTCAAGAGACCCAGTACTTC.

The chain employs TRBV29-1 and TRBJ2-7; perhaps TRBD2 as D (6 bases). V was trimmed by 6 bases and J by 2 bases, leaving 11 bases between them. CDR1 is SQVTM, CDR2 ANQGSEA, per germline. The CDR3 has 12 amino acids. CDR3 amino acids: CSVGGTPYEQYF. CDR3 in DNA: TGCAGCGTCGGAGGGACCCCCTACGAGCAGTACTTC.

The chain links TRBV7-2 to TRBJ2-1; 9 bases line up with TRBD2. Per germline, CDR1 SGHTA and CDR2 FQGNSA. V lost 5 bases and J lost 7; bases outside the gene matches: 9. There are 15 residues in the CDR3. Written as DNA, the CDR3 is TGTGCCAGCAGCCGGATGGGACTAGCCTTTAATGAGCAGTTCTTC. Translated, it gives CASSRMGLAFNEQFF.

On this clonotype itself: A junction boundary mismatches the germline segment, possibly from a read error. The genes are TRBV6-5 and TRBJ1-4; a possible D gene is TRBD1 (5 bases). Looked up from germline, CDR1 is MNHEY and CDR2 is SVGAGI. The CDR3 covers 14 residues. The CDR3: CASSDSGGREKLFF. The CDR3 nucleotides read TGTGCCAGCAGTGACTCCGGGGGAAGAGAAAAACTGTTTTTT.

V and J are TRBV20-1 and TRBJ2-7; 8 bases are a match to TRBD2. Germline V lookup: CDR1 DFQATT, CDR2 SNEGSKA (reference sequence). Germline trimming cut 3 bases from V and 2 bases from J; bases unmatched to any gene: 15. The CDR3 covers 17 residues. CDR3: CSASALASGSFTYEQYF. The CDR3 coding sequence is TGCAGTGCTAGTGCCTTGGCTAGCGGGTCCTTTACCTACGAGCAGTACTTC.

This chain connects TRBV29-1 to TRBJ1-1, with D uncertain. Germline values: CDR1 SQVTM, CDR2 ANQGSEA. Trimming removed 5 bases from V and 0 bases from J, with 19 bases in between. The CDR3 loop spans 16 amino acids. CDR3 residues: CSVPPTPGWVNTEAFF. The CDR3 coding sequence is TGCAGCGTTCCCCCTACCCCCGGTTGGGTGAACACTGAAGCTTTCTTT.